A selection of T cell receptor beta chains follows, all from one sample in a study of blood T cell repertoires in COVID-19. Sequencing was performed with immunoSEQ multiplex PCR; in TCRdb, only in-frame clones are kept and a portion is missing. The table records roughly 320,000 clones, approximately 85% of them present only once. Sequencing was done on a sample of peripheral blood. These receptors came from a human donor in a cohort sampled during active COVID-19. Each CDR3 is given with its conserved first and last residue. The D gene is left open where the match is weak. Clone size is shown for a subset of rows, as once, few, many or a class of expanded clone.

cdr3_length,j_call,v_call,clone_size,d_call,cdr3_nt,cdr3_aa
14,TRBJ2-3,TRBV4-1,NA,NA,TGCGCCAGCAGCCAAGCCTCTAGCACAGATACGCAGTATTTT,CASSQASSTDTQYF
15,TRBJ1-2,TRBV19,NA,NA,TGTGCCAGTAGTATGGAGGGTCGGGCACCAGGAGGCTACACCTTC,CASSMEGRAPGGYTF
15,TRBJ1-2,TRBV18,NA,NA,TGTGCCAGCTCACAACCAGCCGGGAGTCAAAATGGCTACACCTTC,CASSQPAGSQNGYTF
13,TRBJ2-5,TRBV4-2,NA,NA,TGTGCCAGCAGCCAAGGAGCGACAGAGACCCAGTACTTC,CASSQGATETQYF
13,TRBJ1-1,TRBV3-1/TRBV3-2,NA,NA,TGTGCCAGCAGCCAAATTAGGAACACTGAAGCTTTCTTT,CASSQIRNTEAFF
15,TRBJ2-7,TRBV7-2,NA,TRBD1,TGTGCCAGCAGCCTCGCCGGGACAGGGGTTTACGAGCAGTACTTC,CASSLAGTGVYEQYF
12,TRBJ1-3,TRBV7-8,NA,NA,TGTGCCAGCAGCCCGAGAACAGGAACAATATATTTT,CASSPRTGTIYF
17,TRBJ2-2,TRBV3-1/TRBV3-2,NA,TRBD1,TGTGCCAGCAGCCCCTCTACAGGGGCTCTTAACACCGGGGAGCTGTTTTTT,CASSPSTGALNTGELFF
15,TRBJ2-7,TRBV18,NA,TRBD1,TGTGCCAGCTCCCTTACTGGACAGGGGGCCTACGAGCAGTACTTC,CASSLTGQGAYEQYF
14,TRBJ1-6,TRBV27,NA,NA,TGTGCCAGCAGTTTAGTAGGGGGGGTCGGGGCCCTCCACTTT,CASSLVGGVGALHF
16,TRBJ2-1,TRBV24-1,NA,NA,TGTGCCACCAGTGATTGGACAGCGATCGGACCCAGTGAGCAGTTCTTC,CATSDWTAIGPSEQFF
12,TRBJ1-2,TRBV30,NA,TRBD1,TGTGCCTGGAGCGGGACAGGGGACGGCTACACCTTC,CAWSGTGDGYTF
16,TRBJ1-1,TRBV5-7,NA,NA,TGTGCCAGCAGCTTGAAAGTGGGTCGGAGGTTTCGCGGGGCTTTCTTT,CASSLKVGRRFRGAFF
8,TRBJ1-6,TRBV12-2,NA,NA,TGTGCCAAACAGGGCCTCCACTTT,CAKQGLHF
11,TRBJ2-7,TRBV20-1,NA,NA,TGCAGTGCAAGGAGAGCCTACGAGCAGTACTTC,CSARRAYEQYF
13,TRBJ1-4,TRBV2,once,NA,TGTGCCAGCAGTTATGGGACATCGGAAAAACTGTTTTTT,CASSYGTSEKLFF